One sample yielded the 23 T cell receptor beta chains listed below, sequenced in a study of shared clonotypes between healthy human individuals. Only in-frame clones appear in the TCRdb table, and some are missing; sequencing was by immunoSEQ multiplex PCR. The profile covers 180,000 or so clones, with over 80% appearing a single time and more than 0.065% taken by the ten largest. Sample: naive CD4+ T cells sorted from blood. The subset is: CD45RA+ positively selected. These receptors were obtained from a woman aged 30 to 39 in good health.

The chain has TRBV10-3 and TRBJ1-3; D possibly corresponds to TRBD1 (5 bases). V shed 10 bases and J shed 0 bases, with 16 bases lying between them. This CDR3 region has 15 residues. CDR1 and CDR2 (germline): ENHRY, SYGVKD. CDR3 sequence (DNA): TGTGCCACCCTTACGACGGGACCCTCTGGAAACACCATATATTTT. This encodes CATLTTGPSGNTIYF.

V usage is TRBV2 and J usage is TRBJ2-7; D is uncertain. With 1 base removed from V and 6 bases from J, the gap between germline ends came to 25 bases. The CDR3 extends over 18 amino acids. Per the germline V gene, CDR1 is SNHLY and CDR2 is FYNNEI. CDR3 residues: CASSEDVGRPPTRREQYF. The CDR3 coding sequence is TGTGCCAGCAGTGAAGACGTCGGAAGGCCCCCTACGCGCCGCGAGCAGTACTTC. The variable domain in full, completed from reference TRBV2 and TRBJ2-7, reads EPEVTQTPSHQVTQMGQEVILRCVPISNHLYFYWYRQILGQKVEFLVSFYNNEISEKSEIFDDQFSVERPDGSNFTLKIRSTKLEDSAMYFCASSEDVGRPPTRREQYFGPGTRLTVT.

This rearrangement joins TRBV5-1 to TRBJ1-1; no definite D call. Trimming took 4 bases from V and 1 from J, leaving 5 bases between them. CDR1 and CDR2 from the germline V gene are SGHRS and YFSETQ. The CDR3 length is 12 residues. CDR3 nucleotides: TGCGCCAGCAGCCGAGGGAACACTGAAGCTTTCTTT. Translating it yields CASSRGNTEAFF.

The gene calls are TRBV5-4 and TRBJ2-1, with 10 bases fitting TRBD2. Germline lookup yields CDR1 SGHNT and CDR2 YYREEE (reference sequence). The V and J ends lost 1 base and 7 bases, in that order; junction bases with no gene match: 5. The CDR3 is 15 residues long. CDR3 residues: CASSLLLAGANEQFF. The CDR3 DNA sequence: TGTGCCAGCAGCTTGCTGCTAGCGGGAGCTAATGAGCAGTTCTTC.

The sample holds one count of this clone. The CDR3 loop is CASSQLAGVNEQFF. The DNA for the CDR3 is TGCGCCAGCAGCCAGCTAGCGGGAGTTAATGAGCAGTTCTTC. The rearrangement uses TRBV4-1 and TRBJ2-1; 10 bases match TRBD2. Germline-derived CDR1 and CDR2 are MGHRA and YSYEKL. This CDR3 spans 14 amino acids. The J segment lost 7 bases and the V segment lost 3 bases, leaving 3 bases of the junction unmatched.

The CDR3 nucleotides read TGTGCCAGCAGTTGGGGATCCGATCTTTCAGATACGCAGTATTTT. Protein: CASSWGSDLSDTQYF. This chain connects TRBV28 to TRBJ2-3, with D unresolved. CDR3 length: 15 amino acids. Trimming took off 4 bases at V and 4 bases at J, with 15 bases between the two ends. Germline V gives CDR1 MDHEN, CDR2 SYDVKM.

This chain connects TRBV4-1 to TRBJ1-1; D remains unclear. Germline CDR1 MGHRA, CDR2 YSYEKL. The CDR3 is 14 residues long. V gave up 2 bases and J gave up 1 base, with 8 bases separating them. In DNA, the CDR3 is TGCGCCAGCAGCCAAAATACACAGAACACTGAAGCTTTCTTT. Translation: CASSQNTQNTEAFF.

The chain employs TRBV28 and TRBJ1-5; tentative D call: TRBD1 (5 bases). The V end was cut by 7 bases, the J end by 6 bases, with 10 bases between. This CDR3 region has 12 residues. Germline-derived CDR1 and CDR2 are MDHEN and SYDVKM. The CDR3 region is CASISRGQPQHF. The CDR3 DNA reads TGTGCCAGCATTAGTAGGGGTCAGCCCCAGCATTTT.

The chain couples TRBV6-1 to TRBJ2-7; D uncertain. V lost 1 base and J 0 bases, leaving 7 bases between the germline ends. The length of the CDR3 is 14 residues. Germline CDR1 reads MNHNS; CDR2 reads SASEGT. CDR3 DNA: TGTGCCAGCAGTGAAGACTTTGTCTCCTACGAGCAGTACTTC. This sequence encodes CASSEDFVSYEQYF.

The CDR3 region has the DNA TGTGCCAGCAGTGAAGTCCCCAGGCAGCCCCAGCATTTT. Amino acid sequence: CASSEVPRQPQHF. V is TRBV6-1 and J is TRBJ1-5; D remains unclear. Looked up from germline, CDR1 is MNHNS and CDR2 is SASEGT. The CDR3 is 13 amino acids. V shed 1 base and J shed 7 bases, with 8 bases lying between them.

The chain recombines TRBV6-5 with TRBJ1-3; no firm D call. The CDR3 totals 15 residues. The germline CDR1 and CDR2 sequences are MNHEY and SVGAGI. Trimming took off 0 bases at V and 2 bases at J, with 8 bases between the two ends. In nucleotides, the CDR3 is TGTGCCAGCAGTTACTCGAATAGGGCTGGAAACACCATATATTTT. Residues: CASSYSNRAGNTIYF.

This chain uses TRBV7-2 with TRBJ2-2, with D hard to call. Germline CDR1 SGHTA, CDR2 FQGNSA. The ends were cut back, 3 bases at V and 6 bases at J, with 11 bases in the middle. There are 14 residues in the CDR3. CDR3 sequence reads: CASSLNPRSGELFF. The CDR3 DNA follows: TGTGCCAGCAGCTTGAACCCTAGGTCCGGGGAGCTGTTTTTT.

CDR3 protein: CASSKGDRYTEAFF. CDR3 DNA: TGTGCCAGTAGTAAGGGCGACAGGTACACTGAAGCTTTCTTT. The chain recombines TRBV7-6 with TRBJ1-1, with D tentatively TRBD1 (6 bases). Germline CDR1 SGHVS, CDR2 FNYEAQ. CDR3 size: 14 residues. Trimming took off 9 bases at V and 3 bases at J, with 17 bases between the two ends.

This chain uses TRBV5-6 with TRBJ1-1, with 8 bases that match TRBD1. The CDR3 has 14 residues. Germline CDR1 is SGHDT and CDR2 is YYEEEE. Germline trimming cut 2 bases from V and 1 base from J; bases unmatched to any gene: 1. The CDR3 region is CASSFRGQNTEAFF. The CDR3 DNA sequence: TGTGCCAGCAGCTTCAGGGGGCAGAACACTGAAGCTTTCTTT.

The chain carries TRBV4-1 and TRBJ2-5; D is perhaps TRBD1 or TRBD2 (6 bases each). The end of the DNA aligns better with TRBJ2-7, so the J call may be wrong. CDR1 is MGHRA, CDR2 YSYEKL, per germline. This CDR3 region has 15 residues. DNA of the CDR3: TGCGCCAGCAGCCACCCGGGACGTCGGGGGCACGAGCAGTACTTC. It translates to CASSHPGRRGHEQYF.

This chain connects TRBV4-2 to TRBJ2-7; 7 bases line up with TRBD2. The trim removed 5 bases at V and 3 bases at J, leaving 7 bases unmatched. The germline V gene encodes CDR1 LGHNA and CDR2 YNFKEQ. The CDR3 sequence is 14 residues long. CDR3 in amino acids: CASSLVASGYEQYF. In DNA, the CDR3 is TGTGCCAGCAGCTTGGTAGCTAGCGGCTACGAGCAGTACTTC.

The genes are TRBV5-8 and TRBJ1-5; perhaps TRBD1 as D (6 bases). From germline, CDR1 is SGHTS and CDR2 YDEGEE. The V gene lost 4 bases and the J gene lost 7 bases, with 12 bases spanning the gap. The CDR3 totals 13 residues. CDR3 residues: CASSIIQGQPQHF. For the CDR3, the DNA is TGTGCCAGCAGCATTATTCAGGGGCAGCCCCAGCATTTT.

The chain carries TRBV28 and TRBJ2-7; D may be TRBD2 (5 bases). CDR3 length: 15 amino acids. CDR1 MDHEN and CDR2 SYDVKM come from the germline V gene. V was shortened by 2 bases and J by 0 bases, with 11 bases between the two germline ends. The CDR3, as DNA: TGTGCCAGCAGTTTACCGGACTCGAGCTCCTACGAGCAGTACTTC. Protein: CASSLPDSSSYEQYF.

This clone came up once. As DNA, the CDR3 is TGTGCCAGCAGCCAAACTTGGACTAGCGGGGGGAAAAACATTCAGTACTTC. The encoded protein is CASSQTWTSGGKNIQYF. V gene TRBV4-2 combines with J gene TRBJ2-4; 14 bases agree with TRBD2. V lost 2 bases, J lost 4 bases, and 4 bases stayed unmatched. CDR1 is LGHNA and CDR2 is YNFKEQ in the germline V gene. The CDR3 consists of 17 residues.

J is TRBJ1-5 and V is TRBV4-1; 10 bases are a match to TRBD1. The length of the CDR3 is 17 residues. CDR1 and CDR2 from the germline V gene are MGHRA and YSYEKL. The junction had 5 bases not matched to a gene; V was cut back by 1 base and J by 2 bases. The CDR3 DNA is TGCGCCAGCAGCCAAGGGGACAGGGGTTTGGGCAATCAGCCCCAGCATTTT. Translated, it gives CASSQGDRGLGNQPQHF.

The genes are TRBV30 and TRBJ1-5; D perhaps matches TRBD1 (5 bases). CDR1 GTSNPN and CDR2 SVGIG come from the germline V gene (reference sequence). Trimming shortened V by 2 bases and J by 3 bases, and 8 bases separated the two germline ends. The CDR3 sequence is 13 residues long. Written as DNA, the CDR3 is TGTGCCTGGAGTACAGGTTCCAATCAGCCCCAGCATTTT. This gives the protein CAWSTGSNQPQHF.

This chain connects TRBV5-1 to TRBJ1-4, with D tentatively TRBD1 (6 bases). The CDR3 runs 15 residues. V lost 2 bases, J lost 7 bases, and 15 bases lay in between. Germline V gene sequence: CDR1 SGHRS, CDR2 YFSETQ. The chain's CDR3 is CASSLTRGWGEKLFF. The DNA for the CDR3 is TGCGCCAGCAGCTTAACCAGGGGTTGGGGTGAAAAACTGTTTTTT.

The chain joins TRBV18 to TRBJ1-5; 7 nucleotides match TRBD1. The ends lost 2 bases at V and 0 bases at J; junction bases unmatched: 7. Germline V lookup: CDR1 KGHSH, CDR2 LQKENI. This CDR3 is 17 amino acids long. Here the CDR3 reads CASSPRQQGNSNQPQHF. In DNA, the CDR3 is TGTGCCAGCTCACCAAGGCAACAGGGGAATAGCAATCAGCCCCAGCATTTT.